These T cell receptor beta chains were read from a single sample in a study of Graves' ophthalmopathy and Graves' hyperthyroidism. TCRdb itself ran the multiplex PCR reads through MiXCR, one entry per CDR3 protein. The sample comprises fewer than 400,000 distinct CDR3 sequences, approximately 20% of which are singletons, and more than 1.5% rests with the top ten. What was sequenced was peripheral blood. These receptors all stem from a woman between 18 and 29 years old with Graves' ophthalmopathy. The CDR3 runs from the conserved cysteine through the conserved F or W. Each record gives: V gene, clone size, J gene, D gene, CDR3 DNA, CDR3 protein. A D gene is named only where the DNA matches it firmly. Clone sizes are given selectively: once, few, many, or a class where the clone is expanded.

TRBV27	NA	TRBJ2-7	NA	TGTGCCAGCAGTTTTTCCCCCTCCTGCGAGCAGTACTTC	CASSFSPSCEQYF
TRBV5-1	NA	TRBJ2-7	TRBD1	TGCGCCAGCAGCCACGGGACAGGAGATTACGAGCAGTACTTC	CASSHGTGDYEQYF
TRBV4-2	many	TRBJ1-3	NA	TGTGCCAGCAGCCAAGATCGCGAGGACACCATATATTTT	CASSQDREDTIYF
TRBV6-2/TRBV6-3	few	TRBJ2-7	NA	TGTGCCAGCAGTGACCAGCCCCTCCCACCCAACGAGCAGTACTTC	CASSDQPLPPNEQYF
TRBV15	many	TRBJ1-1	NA	TGTGCCACCAGCAGAGTTGTGCGCGAGAACACTGAAGCTTTCTTT	CATSRVVRENTEAFF
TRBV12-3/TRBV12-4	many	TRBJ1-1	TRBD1	TGTGCCAGCAGTTTAGCCCGGGACAGAGCTTTCTTT	CASSLARDRAFF
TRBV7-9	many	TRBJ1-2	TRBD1	TGTGCCAGCAGCCCCCGACAGGGTCATGGCTACACCTTC	CASSPRQGHGYTF
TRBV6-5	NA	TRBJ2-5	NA	TGTGCCAGCAGACTCGGGGCGGGGGAGACCCAGTACTTC	CASRLGAGETQYF
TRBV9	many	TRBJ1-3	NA	TGTGCCAGCGCTAAGGAGAGATTTGGGGGAAACACCATATATTTT	CASAKERFGGNTIYF
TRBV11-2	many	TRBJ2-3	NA	TGTGCCAGCAGAAAGAACCGCCTAGCTCTAGATACGCAGTATTTT	CASRKNRLALDTQYF
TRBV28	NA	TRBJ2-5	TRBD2	TGTGCCAGCAGTTCTGGGGCCCTTAGCGGGGGGGCGGAAGAGACCCAGTACTTC	CASSSGALSGGAEETQYF
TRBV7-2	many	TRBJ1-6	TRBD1	TGTGCCAGCAGCTTAGTGGACAGGGCGTTTAATTCACCCCTCCACTTT	CASSLVDRAFNSPLHF
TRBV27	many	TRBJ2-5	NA	TGTGCCAGCAGTCATCGAGAGACCCAGTACTTC	CASSHRETQYF
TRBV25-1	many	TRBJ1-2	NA	TGTGCCAGCAGTGAAGATAAATATGGCTACACCTTC	CASSEDKYGYTF
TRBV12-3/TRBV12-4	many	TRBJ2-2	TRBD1	TGTGCCAGCAGTCTACGACAGGGTCTCACCGGGGAGCTGTTTTTT	CASSLRQGLTGELFF
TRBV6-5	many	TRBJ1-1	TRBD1	TGTGCCAGCAGTTACCCGCCCAGGGGGGGGAACACTGAAGCTTTCTTT	CASSYPPRGGNTEAFF
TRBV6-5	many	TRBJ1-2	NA	TGTGCCAGCAGTTACGGGCAGGGTATCTATGGCTACACCTTC	CASSYGQGIYGYTF
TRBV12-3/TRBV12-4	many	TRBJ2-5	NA	TGTGCCAGCAGTCAAGCGGGCACCCAAGAGACCCAGTACTTC	CASSQAGTQETQYF
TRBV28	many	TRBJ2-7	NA	TGTGCCAGCATCTCTTTCGGCACCTACGAGCAGTACTTC	CASISFGTYEQYF
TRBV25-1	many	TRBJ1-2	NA	TGTGCCAGCAGTGAACCGGGGTTATATGGCTACACCTTC	CASSEPGLYGYTF
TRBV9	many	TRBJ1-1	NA	TGTGCCAGCAGCGAGACCGGGTCTGTGAACACTGAAGCTTTCTTT	CASSETGSVNTEAFF
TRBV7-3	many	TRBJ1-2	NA	TGTGCCAGCAGCCCCTCCGCACTCGGCTACACCTTC	CASSPSALGYTF
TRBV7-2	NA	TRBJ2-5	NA	TGTGCCAGCAGCCTATACTGGGGGGTGGAGACCCAGTACTTC	CASSLYWGVETQYF
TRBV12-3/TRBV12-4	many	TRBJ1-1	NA	TGTGCCAGCAACCGGAACACTGAAGCTTTCTTT	CASNRNTEAFF
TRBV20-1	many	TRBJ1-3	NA	TGCAGTGCCAGAAGGGGGGCCTCTGGAAACACCATATATTTT	CSARRGASGNTIYF
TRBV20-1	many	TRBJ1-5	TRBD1	TGCAGTGTTGGGACAGTTCTTAGCAATCAGCCCCAGCATTTT	CSVGTVLSNQPQHF
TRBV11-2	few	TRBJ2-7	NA	TGTGCCAGCAGCTTCATCCTCCAGGCCCACGAGCAGTACTTC	CASSFILQAHEQYF
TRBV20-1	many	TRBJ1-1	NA	TGCAGTGCTAGAGAGGGGAGCACTGAAGCTTTCTTT	CSAREGSTEAFF
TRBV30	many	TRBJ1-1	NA	TGTGCCTGGAAACCCGACCCAGAAGCTTTCTTT	CAWKPDPEAFF
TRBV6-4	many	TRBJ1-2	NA	TGTGCCAGCAGTCGAGAGAGAGGCGGGGTGGCTACGAGGGGCTACACCTTC	CASSRERGGVATRGYTF
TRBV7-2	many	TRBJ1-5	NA	TGTGCCAGCAGCCACGGGCCTATCCAGCCCCAGCATTTT	CASSHGPIQPQHF
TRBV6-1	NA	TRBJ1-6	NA	TGTGCCAGCAGTGAAAACCCCCCCCGGGTCTCCTATAATTCACCCCTCCACTTT	CASSENPPRVSYNSPLHF
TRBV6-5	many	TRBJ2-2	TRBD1	TGTGCCAGCAGTTACCTCGTTGGGACAGGGTCTCCCGGGGAGCTGTTTTTT	CASSYLVGTGSPGELFF
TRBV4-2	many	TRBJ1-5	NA	TGTGCCAGCAGCCAAGAAGGCCAGCCCCAGCATTTT	CASSQEGQPQHF
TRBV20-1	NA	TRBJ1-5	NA	TGCAGTGCGGACGGACCGCTAAGCAATCAGCCCCAGCATTTT	CSADGPLSNQPQHF
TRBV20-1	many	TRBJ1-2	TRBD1	TGCAGTGCTAGGGGGACAGGGAAGGACTATGGCTACACCTTC	CSARGTGKDYGYTF
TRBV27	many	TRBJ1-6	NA	TGTGCCAGCAGTCTCCGGGACACCTTAGGGACCCTCCACTTT	CASSLRDTLGTLHF
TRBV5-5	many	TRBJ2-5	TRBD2	TGTGCCAGCAGATCGGGACTAGGCACGGAAGAGACCCAGTACTTC	CASRSGLGTEETQYF